What follows are 5 T cell receptor beta chains derived from one specimen sequenced in a study of T-cell reconstitution after alpha-beta-depleted transplantation in children. Construction of the TCRbeta library involved unique molecular identifiers. One entry per CDR3 protein, called by TCRdb with MiXCR from the PCR reads. The sample has 60,000 to 100,000 distinct CDR3 sequences, 15% to 20% seen once. This specimen consisted of PBMCs, mostly from graft donor cells, obtained 360 days after TCRalphabeta/CD19-depleted stem cell transplant. These receptors all come from a male patient aged 2-9 years who had a stem cell transplant for acute lymphoblastic leukemia, so the T cells may come from the graft donor.

The chain carries TRBV6-5 and TRBJ1-4, with D possibly matching TRBD1 (5 bases). The CDR3 extends over 15 amino acids. Trimming removed 0 bases from V and 8 bases from J, with 13 bases in between. Per germline, CDR1 MNHEY and CDR2 SVGAGI. The chain's CDR3 is CASSYSTRQKEKLFF. CDR3 nucleotides: TGTGCCAGCAGTTACTCGACCAGACAGAAGGAAAAACTGTTTTTT.

The V and J genes are TRBV10-3 and TRBJ1-6; D possibly corresponds to TRBD1 (5 bases). The CDR3 length is 13 residues. The V gene's germline CDR1 is ENHRY and CDR2 SYGVKD. Trimming cost V 7 bases and J 9 bases, with 13 bases left between them. This CDR3 reads CAITWDPSSPLHF. CDR3 DNA sequence: TGTGCCATCACGTGGGACCCTAGTTCACCCCTCCACTTT.

A word on this clonotype: This may be a read error, as it is one base from a much larger clone. The genes are TRBV2 and TRBJ2-5; D possibly matches TRBD1 or TRBD2 (5 bases each). The germline V gene has CDR1 SNHLY and CDR2 FYNNEI. The CDR3 has 16 amino acids. V was cut by 4 bases and J by 4 bases, with 19 bases left in between. The CDR3: CASSVLGPIGTETQYF. The CDR3 DNA is TGTGCCAGCAGTGTTCTGGGCCCTATCGGGACAGAGACCCAGTACTTC.

This clonotype is classed as large. V is TRBV12-3 or TRBV12-4 and J is TRBJ2-1; 9 bases are a match to TRBD2. J gave up 3 bases and V 6 bases, and 6 bases lay outside the gene matches. The CDR3 spans 15 residues. CDR3 in DNA: TGTGCCAGCAGGTCCGGGACTAGCTTCTACAATGAGCAGTTCTTC. Encoded protein: CASRSGTSFYNEQFF.

V gene TRBV28 combines with J gene TRBJ1-6; no firm D call. Germline CDR1 is MDHEN and CDR2 is SYDVKM. The CDR3 runs 15 residues. V lost 3 bases, J lost 9 bases, and 15 bases lay in between. CDR3: CASSFPSGGGSPLHF. DNA for the CDR3: TGTGCCAGCAGTTTCCCCTCAGGAGGCGGTTCACCCCTCCACTTT.